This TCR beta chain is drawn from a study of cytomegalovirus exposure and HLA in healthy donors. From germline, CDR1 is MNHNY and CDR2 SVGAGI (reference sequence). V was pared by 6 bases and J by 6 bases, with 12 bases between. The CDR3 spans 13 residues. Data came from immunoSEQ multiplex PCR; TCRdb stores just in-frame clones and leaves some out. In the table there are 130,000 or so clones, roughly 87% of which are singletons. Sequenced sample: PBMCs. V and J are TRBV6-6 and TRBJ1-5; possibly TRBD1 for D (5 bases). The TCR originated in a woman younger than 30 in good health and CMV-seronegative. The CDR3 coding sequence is TGTGCCAGCAGCCAAACACAGGCTCAGCCCCAGCATTTT. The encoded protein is CASSQTQAQPQHF.